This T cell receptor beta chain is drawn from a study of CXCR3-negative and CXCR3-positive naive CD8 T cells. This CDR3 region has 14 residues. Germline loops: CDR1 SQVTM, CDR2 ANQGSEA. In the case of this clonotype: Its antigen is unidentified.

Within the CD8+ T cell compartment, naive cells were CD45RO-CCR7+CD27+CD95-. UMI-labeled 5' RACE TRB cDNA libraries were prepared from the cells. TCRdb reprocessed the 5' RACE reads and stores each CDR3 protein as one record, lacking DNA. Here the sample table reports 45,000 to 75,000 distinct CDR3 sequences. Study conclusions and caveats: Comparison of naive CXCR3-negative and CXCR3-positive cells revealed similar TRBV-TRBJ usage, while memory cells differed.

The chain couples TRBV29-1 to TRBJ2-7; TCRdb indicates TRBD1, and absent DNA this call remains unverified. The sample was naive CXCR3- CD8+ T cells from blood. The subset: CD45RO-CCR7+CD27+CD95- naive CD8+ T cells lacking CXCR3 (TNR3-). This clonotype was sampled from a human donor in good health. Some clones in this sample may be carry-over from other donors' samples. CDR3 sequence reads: CSVEMQDRGYEQYF.